Listed here are 16 T cell receptor beta chains from one sample, sequenced in a study of blood T cell repertoires in COVID-19 (dated by TCRdb to about 2020). The method behind the library was the immunoSEQ multiplex PCR assay. TCRdb took over this immuneACCESS table, retaining in-frame rearrangements with V and J assigned. Such tables are incomplete; in checked studies, under half of the missing clones stem from an unresolved V gene, and the remainder is unexplained. This sample gives 150,000 to 250,000 clones in total; roughly 82% of them show up just once. The ten largest clones take up about 10% of the sample. The sample consisted of PBMCs or T cells enriched from blood (not recorded which). The receptors were gathered from a man in his forties who had recovered from COVID-19.

CDR3 region: CASSSGTAGNTEAFF. Written as DNA, the CDR3 is TGTGCCAGCAGTTCCGGGACAGCGGGGAACACTGAAGCTTTCTTT. V usage is TRBV28 and J usage is TRBJ1-1; 7 bases are a match to TRBD1. V gave up 4 bases and J gave up 1 base; unmatched junction bases: 6. CDR3 length equals 15 residues. Germline V gives CDR1 MDHEN, CDR2 SYDVKM.

The chain recombines TRBV29-1 with TRBJ2-2; 10 bases line up with TRBD2. Germline CDR1 SQVTM, CDR2 ANQGSEA. Trimming took 3 bases from V and 6 from J; bases not matched to a gene: 10. The CDR3 has 16 amino acids. The CDR3 bases are TGCAGCGTTGATCTACTAGCGGGATCTAGGGCCGGGGAGCTGTTTTTT. Translation: CSVDLLAGSRAGELFF.

The chain uses TRBV7-9 and TRBJ1-2; no clear D gene. Trimming took 4 bases from V and 8 from J, leaving 17 bases between them. The CDR3 loop spans 14 amino acids. The germline gives CDR1 SEHNR, CDR2 FQNEAQ (reference sequence). The CDR3 loop reads CASSSREGLGGYTF. As DNA, the CDR3 is TGTGCCAGCAGCTCCCGGGAGGGTTTGGGGGGCTACACCTTC.

V usage is TRBV7-3 and J usage is TRBJ2-7, with 7 bases matching TRBD1. Germline V CDR1 and CDR2: SGHTA, FQGTGA. The length of the CDR3 is 15 residues. Trimming at V came to 6 bases and at J to 3 bases, leaving 11 bases not matched to a gene. CDR3 in amino acids: CASRSAGTAHYEQYF. The CDR3 region has the DNA TGTGCCAGCAGGTCAGCCGGGACAGCGCACTACGAGCAGTACTTC.

The chain is built from TRBV5-1 and TRBJ2-1; TRBD2 matches 9 bases. This CDR3 contains 13 residues. Germline CDR1 and CDR2: SGHRS and YFSETQ. V gave up 7 bases and J gave up 4 bases; unmatched junction bases: 3. The CDR3: CASRTSEYNEQFF. The CDR3 DNA reads TGCGCCAGCCGGACTAGCGAGTACAATGAGCAGTTCTTC.

The rearrangement joins TRBV9 to TRBJ2-1; 8 bases align to TRBD1. The CDR3 contains 14 residues. CDR1 and CDR2 (germline): SGDLS, YYNGEE. The trim removed 4 bases at V and 8 bases at J, leaving 8 bases unmatched. The CDR3 nucleotides are TGTGCCAGCAGCCTAGGACAGGGTCTCGATGAGCAGTTCTTC. This translates into CASSLGQGLDEQFF.

V usage is TRBV28 and J usage is TRBJ1-2; 8 bases fit TRBD1. The CDR3 runs 13 residues. The V gene end was trimmed by 6 bases and the J gene end by 4 bases; junction bases not matched to a gene: 4. Germline V gene lookup returns CDR1 MDHEN and CDR2 SYDVKM. The DNA for the CDR3 is TGTGCCAGCAGGAAGCAGGGGGCCTATGGCTACACCTTC. It translates to CASRKQGAYGYTF.

The chain joins TRBV9 to TRBJ2-1, with D perhaps matching TRBD2 (6 bases). CDR1 is SGDLS, CDR2 YYNGEE, per germline. The CDR3 consists of 17 residues. The V and J ends lost 0 bases and 0 bases respectively, with 13 bases between them. The CDR3 DNA is TGTGCCAGCAGCGTAGCTGCGGGACCTACCTCCTACAATGAGCAGTTCTTC. It yields the protein CASSVAAGPTSYNEQFF.

The gene calls are TRBV18 and TRBJ2-7; TRBD2 might be the D (5 bases). This CDR3 contains 14 residues. CDR1 and CDR2 (germline): KGHSH, LQKENI. V was clipped by 5 bases and J by 0 bases, with 11 bases between them. The CDR3 sequence is CASSSQRGSYEQYV. The CDR3, as DNA: TGTGCCAGCTCATCTCAACGGGGCTCCTACGAGCAGTACGTC.

The gene calls are TRBV3-1 (or the pseudogene TRBV3-2) and TRBJ1-5; D gene uncertain. Looked up from germline, CDR1 is LGHDT and CDR2 is YNNKEL (reference sequence). The CDR3 contains 17 residues. The ends were cut back, 1 base at V and 1 base at J, with 14 bases in the middle. Here the CDR3 reads CASSQGLTGRSNQPQHF. CDR3 sequence (DNA): TGTGCCAGCAGCCAAGGTTTGACGGGGAGAAGCAATCAGCCCCAGCATTTT.

V and J are TRBV27 and TRBJ2-4, with D tentatively TRBD1 (5 bases). CDR3 length equals 15 residues. V lost 3 bases and J 3 bases, leaving 12 bases between the germline ends. Germline V gives CDR1 MNHEY, CDR2 SMNVEV (reference sequence). CDR3 sequence (DNA): TGTGCCAGCAGTTTGAGTCGGCAGGGCAAAAACATTCAGTACTTC. Residues: CASSLSRQGKNIQYF.

The rearrangement links TRBV29-1 to TRBJ1-2; D remains unclear. This CDR3 is 12 amino acids long. The germline CDR1 and CDR2 sequences are SQVTM and ANQGSEA. Trimming removed 1 base from V and 3 bases from J, with 6 bases in between. CDR3 coding DNA: TGCAGCGTTGAAGTACGGTACTATGGCTACACCTTC. The encoded protein is CSVEVRYYGYTF.

This chain uses TRBV29-1 with TRBJ2-1, with 12 positions matching TRBD2. The CDR3 extends over 13 amino acids. Losses at the gene ends were 6 bases for V and 8 bases for J; bases not matched to a gene: 5. Germline CDR1 reads SQVTM; CDR2 reads ANQGSEA. This CDR3 is CSVGLAGYDEQFF. CDR3 bases: TGCAGCGTCGGACTAGCGGGGTATGATGAGCAGTTCTTC.

The chain recombines TRBV15 with TRBJ2-3, with 10 positions matching TRBD2. Trimming cost V 6 bases and J 3 bases; bases outside gene matches: 3. The V gene's germline CDR1 is LNHNV and CDR2 YYDKDF (reference sequence). The length of the CDR3 is 14 residues. CDR3 protein: CATRRTSGTDTQYF. CDR3 bases: TGTGCCACCAGAAGGACTAGCGGTACAGATACGCAGTATTTT.

The J gene is TRBJ1-2, the V gene TRBV7-2; no clear D. CDR1 SGHTA and CDR2 FQGNSA come from the germline V gene. The CDR3 is 13 amino acids. Trimming took off 4 bases at V and 4 bases at J, with 10 bases between the two ends. CDR3 sequence reads: CASSSRGVYGYTF. Written as DNA, the CDR3 is TGTGCCAGCAGCTCCCGCGGGGTCTATGGCTACACCTTC.

This clone was detected once. The chain combines TRBV24-1 with TRBJ2-5, with D possibly TRBD2 on 6 matching bases. Looked up from germline, CDR1 is KGHDR and CDR2 is SFDVKD. The CDR3 has 14 residues. The V gene lost 7 bases and the J gene lost 7 bases, with 18 bases spanning the gap. The CDR3: CATSSEGFSGTQYF. The CDR3 DNA is TGTGCCACCAGCTCGGAGGGATTCTCTGGGACCCAGTACTTC.